This TCR beta chain is from a study of blood T cell repertoires in COVID-19 (dated by TCRdb to the early 2020s). For context, the study as a whole: Collaborator samples came from the United States, Italy and Spain and covered acute and convalescent phases of COVID-19. The prospective study material was composed of cDNA or gDNA derived from T cells, B-cell-depleted T cells, or PBMCs. The dataset comprised deeply sampled blood TCRbeta repertoires from subjects exposed to, actively infected with, or recovered from COVID-19. The samples were drawn from the first 160 participants of the ongoing ImmuneRACE study and from more than 1,000 subjects provided by 6 global collaborators. The repertoires were released in a freely available public database meant as a resource for research on the immune response to SARS-CoV-2. Where HLA class I and class II types were available, the types were taken from metadata supplied by the sample provider, not from assay-based typing. Sample metadata almost always included a de-identified subject ID, COVID-19 status, age in years and sex.

The immunoSEQ Assay, a bias-controlled multiplex PCR, was used to amplify TCRbeta CDR3 regions from genomic DNA. Processing in the source paper ran as follows. The number of nucleated cells in each sample was estimated from the amplification of reference gene primers within the assay. To quantify the absolute abundance of each unique TCRbeta CDR3 rearrangement, sequence reads were collapsed and filtered. Productive Simpson clonality was computed per sample as the square root of Simpson's diversity index over productive rearrangements. As stored in TCRdb, this immuneACCESS dataset retains in-frame rearrangements with V and J assigned. A fraction of the clones does not appear; measured against another copy, unresolved V genes explain less than half of the discrepancy, and the remainder lacks a known reason. The DNA was the basis for D and trimming; V, J and clone size are from that table. Here the sample has about 120,000 clones; about 80% occur a single time. The top ten clones comprise approximately 16% of the sample.

The full study reports these points: The quantity of clinical and demographic metadata differed by source and by participant and was supplied without curation.

The collaborating institutions used their own protocols to collect whole blood in K2EDTA tubes. Collaborator samples were shipped for TCRbeta analysis as frozen whole blood, isolated PBMCs, or DNA extracted from either sample type. The V end loses 0 bases and the J end loses 5 bases, and a stretch of 11 bases separates them. The germline V gene gives CDR1 as MNHEY and CDR2 as SVGAGI. The CDR3 spans 15 residues, from the cysteine through the phenylalanine. Just CDR3 DNA is preserved here, 45 bases in frame from base 1. This clone was seen more than once but under ten times. Its antigen target is currently unknown. Within one base of it there is no much larger clone, and no base qualities were kept.

Sequenced sample: peripheral blood. The chain employs TRBV6-5 and TRBJ1-5; the D segment could be TRBD1, given 6 matching bases. The receptor comes from a man aged 60 to 75 with active or convalescent COVID-19. The CDR3 in this case is CASSYSSTGYQPQHF. The bases read TGTGCCAGCAGTTACTCGAGTACAGGGTATCAGCCCCAGCATTTT.